Listed here is a single T cell receptor beta chain. In the study's own analysis: Amplification of reference gene primers provided the estimated nucleated cell counts. TCRdb keeps only in-frame clones here, not all; method: immunoSEQ multiplex PCR. The DNA gave D and trimming, while V, J and clone size come from that table. The repertoire holds fewer than 80,000 clones, more than 75% seen once, with roughly a fifth in the top ten. The CDR3 loop spans 13 amino acids. Trimming stripped 5 bases from V and 2 bases from J, with 8 bases between. Germline assignment: CDR1 MNHEY and CDR2 SMNVEV (reference sequence). This entry is derived from a study of blood T cell repertoires in COVID-19. Study-level information: Specimens from acute and convalescent COVID-19 originated in the United States, Italy and Spain. Sources were T cells, B-cell-depleted T cells, or PBMCs; the material itself was cDNA or gDNA.

Sequencing was carried out using peripheral blood. The rearrangement links TRBV27 to TRBJ2-3; D gene ambiguous. The clonotype comes from a human donor in a cohort sampled during active COVID-19. CDR3 in DNA: TGTGCCAGCAGTCGTGCGATCACAGATACGCAGTATTTT. This gives the protein CASSRAITDTQYF.